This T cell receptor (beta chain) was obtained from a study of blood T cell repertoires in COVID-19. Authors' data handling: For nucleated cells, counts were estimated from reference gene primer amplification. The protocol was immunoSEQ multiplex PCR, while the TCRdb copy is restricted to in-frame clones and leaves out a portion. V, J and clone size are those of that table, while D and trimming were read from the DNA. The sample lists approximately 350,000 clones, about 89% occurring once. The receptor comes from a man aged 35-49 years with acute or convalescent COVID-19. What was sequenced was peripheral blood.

The chain's CDR3 is CASSLTQGNVNQPQHF. The CDR3 DNA follows: TGTGCCAGCTCACTGACACAGGGGAATGTGAATCAGCCCCAGCATTTT. J is TRBJ1-5 and V is TRBV18; TRBD1 aligns across 7 bases. CDR3 size: 16 residues. Germline V gives CDR1 KGHSH, CDR2 LQKENI. J gave up 4 bases and V 4 bases, and 10 bases lay outside the gene matches.